The next 16 T cell receptor beta chains were all read from a single sample in a study of T-cell reconstitution after alpha-beta-depleted transplantation in children listed by TCRdb under 2016. To prepare the library, PCR was applied. Sequencing was performed on an Illumina HiSeq 2500. TCR libraries were prepared with molecular barcoding, using unique molecular identifiers to normalize TCRbeta repertoire quantification. TCRdb passed the public sequencing reads through fastp at Q25 and MiXCR, retaining productive beta sequences. Rows with a matching CDR3 protein are joined into one entry that keeps the most common DNA and genes. This sample has hundreds of thousands of distinct CDR3 sequences in its table, and 15% to 20% of those were observed once. 25% to 35% of the sample comes from the top ten. The sample's treatment or condition label is to be understood as: allogeneic hematopoietic cell transplantation with graft depleted of TCRalphabeta T cells and CD19 B cells.

The sample in question was PBMCs, mostly from graft donor cells, obtained 360 days after TCRalphabeta/CD19-depleted stem cell transplant. Receptor source: a boy in the first two years of life who had a stem cell transplant for Wiskott-Aldrich syndrome, so the T cells may come from the graft donor.

The J gene is TRBJ2-1, the V gene TRBV20-1; D is undetermined. The germline V gene has CDR1 DFQATT and CDR2 SNEGSKA (reference sequence). The CDR3 loop spans 14 amino acids. Trimming took 4 bases from V and 0 from J, leaving 10 bases between them. The CDR3 protein is CSAISQSSYNEQFF. The CDR3 DNA reads as TGCAGTGCTATAAGCCAGAGCTCCTACAATGAGCAGTTCTTC.

This CDR3 reads CASSPPGQGNQPQHF. The CDR3 bases are TGTGCCAGCTCACCACCGGGACAGGGGAATCAGCCCCAGCATTTT. This rearrangement joins TRBV18 to TRBJ1-5; the match to TRBD1 covers 10 bases. Germline V CDR1 and CDR2: KGHSH, LQKENI. Germline trimming cut 0 bases from V and 4 bases from J; bases unmatched to any gene: 0. The CDR3 extends over 15 amino acids.

This clonotype was seen more than once but under ten times. The J gene is TRBJ2-6, the V gene TRBV20-1; no reliable D call. Germline V gives CDR1 DFQATT, CDR2 SNEGSKA (reference sequence). The CDR3 length is 15 residues. V lost 5 bases, J lost 0 bases, and 11 bases lay in between. The CDR3 nucleotides are TGCAGTGCTTCCGAACTTACCTCTGGGGCCAACGTCCTGACTTTC. The encoded protein is CSASELTSGANVLTF.

This clonotype has just a few counts. V is TRBV14 and J is TRBJ2-3; 7 bases map to TRBD1. Germline lookup yields CDR1 SGHDN and CDR2 FVKESK. The CDR3 totals 13 residues. The trim removed 1 base at V and 10 bases at J, leaving 5 bases unmatched. CDR3 DNA: TGTGCCAGCAGCCAAGCGAGGGGGCGCGCGCAGTATTTT. Translating gives CASSQARGRAQYF.

The rearrangement joins TRBV5-5 to TRBJ2-7, with TRBD1 matching over 12 bases. This CDR3 comprises 15 residues. Germline V gene data show CDR1 as SGHKS and CDR2 as YYEKEE (reference sequence). V lost 4 bases and J lost 6; bases outside the gene matches: 8. The CDR3 DNA reads as TGTGCCAGCAGCAGAATGGGACAGGGGGCCTTCGAGCAGTACTTC. It yields the protein CASSRMGQGAFEQYF.

The chain recombines TRBV2 with TRBJ2-1, with D maybe TRBD1 (6 bases). The CDR3 totals 14 residues. The V gene's germline CDR1 is SNHLY and CDR2 FYNNEI. Trimming took 5 bases from V and 9 from J, leaving 17 bases between them. The CDR3 loop is CASSTFSGEGEQFF. CDR3 coding DNA: TGTGCCAGCAGTACCTTCTCAGGGGAAGGTGAGCAGTTCTTC.

This clonotype was seen a handful of times. The chain is built from TRBV29-1 and TRBJ2-7; D gene unclear. Germline V CDR1 and CDR2: SQVTM, ANQGSEA. Between the trimmed V and J ends, which lost 4 bases and 0 bases, there was a span of 10 bases. The CDR3 spans 13 residues. This CDR3 reads CSVGQSSSYEQYF. In DNA, the CDR3 is TGCAGCGTTGGTCAGTCGAGCTCCTACGAGCAGTACTTC.

This chain joins TRBV19 and TRBJ2-1; no firm D call. This CDR3 is 16 amino acids long. V was cut by 5 bases and J by 7 bases, with 21 bases left in between. Germline assignment: CDR1 LNHDA and CDR2 SQIVND (reference sequence). The DNA for the CDR3 is TGTGCCAGTAGTGACTCTCGGTCTAGTGTCGTGAATGAGCAGTTCTTC. Its protein is CASSDSRSSVVNEQFF.

The chain is built from TRBV7-2 and TRBJ1-1; tentative D call: TRBD1 (6 bases). Deletions cut 2 bases from V and 11 bases from J, with 18 bases between. The CDR3 sequence is 14 residues long. Germline V gives CDR1 SGHTA, CDR2 FQGNSA. CDR3 sequence: CASSLLTQGGEAFF. The CDR3 bases are TGTGCCAGCAGCTTATTGACACAGGGAGGGGAGGCTTTCTTT.

This clonotype has a count of ten or more. V usage is TRBV5-1 and J usage is TRBJ2-3; no clear D. Germline V gene lookup returns CDR1 SGHRS and CDR2 YFSETQ. The CDR3 covers 14 residues. Trimming took 0 bases from V and 6 from J, leaving 11 bases between them. The CDR3 bases are TGCGCCAGCAGCTTGGTGGCTACGATGGATACGCAGTATTTT. Amino acids: CASSLVATMDTQYF. Together with reference TRBV5-1 and TRBJ2-3, the CDR3 gives the full variable domain: KAGVTQTPRYLIKTRGQQVTLSCSPISGHRSVSWYQQTPGQGLQFLFEYFSETQRNKGNFPGRFSGRQFSNSRSEMNVSTLELGDSALYLCASSLVATMDTQYFGPGTRLTVL.

This clonotype was counted only a few times. Written as DNA, the CDR3 is TGCGCCAGCAGCTCGTCTCGTCTATCAGGGGGCCTATTCTACGAGCAGTACTTC. It yields the protein CASSSSRLSGGLFYEQYF. The chain uses TRBV5-1 and TRBJ2-7; TRBD1 matches at 8 bases. Germline V gene data show CDR1 as SGHRS and CDR2 as YFSETQ. This CDR3 comprises 18 residues. V was pared by 3 bases and J by 3 bases, with 17 bases of the junction left unmatched.

The chain couples TRBV5-1 to TRBJ2-4; the D is unclear. Trimming pared 5 bases from V and 5 bases from J, leaving 17 bases between. Germline values: CDR1 SGHRS, CDR2 YFSETQ. The CDR3 consists of 15 residues. CDR3 DNA: TGCGCCAGCAGTCTGTTGACTCCCGGTCAAAACATTCAGTACTTC. As protein: CASSLLTPGQNIQYF.

The rearrangement links TRBV5-1 to TRBJ2-5, with D unresolved. V gave up 0 bases and J gave up 2 bases, with 17 bases separating them. The CDR3 is 17 amino acids. In germline, CDR1 is SGHRS, CDR2 YFSETQ. CDR3 loop: CASSLVPIIEPQETQYF. The CDR3 DNA reads as TGCGCCAGCAGCTTGGTCCCAATTATCGAGCCTCAAGAGACCCAGTACTTC.

This clonotype has a handful of counts. This chain joins TRBV12-3 or TRBV12-4 and TRBJ2-1; possible D gene TRBD1, 7 bases. The germline V and J ends were trimmed by 9 bases and 6 bases, with 27 bases remaining between them. The CDR3 sequence is 17 residues long. Here the CDR3 reads CASFGPRDSGTLNEQFF. CDR3 in DNA: TGTGCCAGTTTTGGACCCCGGGACAGTGGGACTCTCAATGAGCAGTTCTTC.

V usage is TRBV2 and J usage is TRBJ2-1; 11 nucleotides line up with TRBD1. The germline V gene has CDR1 SNHLY and CDR2 FYNNEI. The CDR3 contains 14 residues. V was pared by 6 bases and J by 8 bases, with 6 bases of the junction left unmatched. CDR3 coding DNA: TGTGCCAGCAGACCCGGACAGGGGGCCGATGAGCAGTTCTTC. Residues: CASRPGQGADEQFF. Full variable domain (rest looked up from reference TRBV2 and TRBJ2-1): EPEVTQTPSHQVTQMGQEVILRCVPISNHLYFYWYRQILGQKVEFLVSFYNNEISEKSEIFDDQFSVERPDGSNFTLKIRSTKLEDSAMYFCASRPGQGADEQFFGPGTRLTVL.

This clonotype appeared a few times. The chain uses TRBV7-2 and TRBJ2-7; maybe TRBD2 (5 bases). The CDR3 runs 14 residues. Germline lookup yields CDR1 SGHTA and CDR2 FQGNSA. V was trimmed by 3 bases and J by 1 base, leaving 10 bases between them. This CDR3 reads CASSFHTGSYEQYF. DNA of the CDR3: TGTGCCAGCAGCTTTCATACGGGGTCCTACGAGCAGTACTTC.